This entry lists 6 T cell receptor beta chains sequenced from one sample in a study of T cells after yellow fever vaccination. TCRdb reprocessed the 5' RACE reads via MiXCR and lists one record per CDR3 protein. This table holds fewer than 500,000 distinct CDR3 sequences, 18% found once. The sequencing here drew on PBMCs, taken before the yellow fever booster vaccination. These receptors originate from a man between 18 and 29 years old who received the YFV17D yellow fever vaccine.

This clonotype appeared a few times. The rearrangement uses TRBV23-1 and TRBJ2-4, with D tentatively TRBD1 (6 bases). TRBV23-1 is sorted into the ORF group, with uncertain function. V was pared by 7 bases and J by 0 bases, with 19 bases between. CDR3 length: 17 residues. CDR3 protein: CASTNSRGQLAKNIQYF. The CDR3 nucleotides are TGCGCCAGCACTAACAGCCGGGGACAACTAGCCAAAAACATTCAGTACTTC.

This clonotype showed up just a few times. The rearrangement joins TRBV5-1 to TRBJ1-2; tentative D call: TRBD1 (5 bases). The CDR3 has 15 residues. Trimming shortened V by 4 bases and J by 2 bases, and 15 bases separated the two germline ends. The germline V gene encodes CDR1 SGHRS and CDR2 YFSETQ. The DNA of the CDR3 is TGCGCCAGCAGCCACCCGGAGGGACCCAACTATGGCTACACCTTC. Its protein product is CASSHPEGPNYGYTF.

This chain links TRBV7-2 with TRBJ1-6; D gene ambiguous. The CDR3 is 13 residues long. CDR1 and CDR2 from the germline V gene are SGHTA and FQGNSA. V was shortened by 5 bases and J by 11 bases, with 13 bases between the two germline ends. CDR3 loop: CASSPVGVAPLHF. The CDR3 coding sequence is TGTGCCAGCAGCCCTGTTGGGGTGGCACCCCTCCACTTT.

This clonotype was detected a few times. J is TRBJ2-1 and V is TRBV29-1; D is perhaps TRBD2 (5 bases). CDR1 and CDR2 from the germline V gene are SQVTM and ANQGSEA. The CDR3 spans 13 residues. With 3 bases removed from V and 5 bases from J, the gap between germline ends came to 11 bases. The CDR3 nucleotides are TGCAGCGTTGAGCGGCGGGTTGACAATGAGCAGTTCTTC. This codes for CSVERRVDNEQFF.

This clonotype was detected many times. The rearrangement uses TRBV12-3 or TRBV12-4 and TRBJ1-1; D is ambiguous. The CDR3 totals 13 residues. The V gene lost 6 bases and the J gene lost 1 base, with 9 bases spanning the gap. As DNA, the CDR3 is TGTGCCAGCAGCAAGGATGAGAACACTGAAGCTTTCTTT. Its translation: CASSKDENTEAFF.

This clonotype has more than one count but fewer than ten. The gene calls are TRBV5-1 and TRBJ1-5; the D gene is possibly TRBD1 (6 bases). V lost 4 bases, J lost 2 bases, and 13 bases lay in between. Germline lookup yields CDR1 SGHRS and CDR2 YFSETQ. CDR3 size: 15 residues. The CDR3 DNA is TGCGCCAGCAGCATTACAGGGACGGGCAATCAGCCCCAGCATTTT. Its protein product is CASSITGTGNQPQHF. The full variable domain, its missing parts supplied by reference TRBV5-1 and TRBJ1-5, is KAGVTQTPRYLIKTRGQQVTLSCSPISGHRSVSWYQQTPGQGLQFLFEYFSETQRNKGNFPGRFSGRQFSNSRSEMNVSTLELGDSALYLCASSITGTGNQPQHFGDGTRLSIL.